Sequencing of this TCR beta chain was carried out in a study of blood T cells in healthy people across ages. Study overall: Template switching picked up about one barcoded beta molecule for each two T cells. Regarding the study as a whole: Strongly correlated with naive T cell percentage was TCR beta diversity. Relative to aged donors, long-lived donors carried more naive CD4+ cells and displayed higher diversity.

This clonotype was seen once. The antigen remains unidentified. PBMCs numbering at least 6.5 million were isolated per sample. A second PCR of about 7 to 12 cycles used a sample-barcoded 5' primer and a J-beta primer mix. TCRdb re-called the 5' RACE reads through MiXCR, storing one row per CDR3 protein. The repertoire includes 700,000 to 950,000 distinct CDR3 sequences, roughly 41% of them detected once, and 20% to 25% sits in the top ten. Germline V CDR1 and CDR2: SEHNR, FQNEAQ (reference sequence). CDR3 size: 14 residues. V lost 3 bases to trimming and J lost 6 bases; unmatched junction nucleotides: 3.

Sequencing was done on a sample of blood. V usage is TRBV7-9 and J usage is TRBJ2-1, with TRBD2 matching over 9 bases. The source is a woman aged 60-75 years in good health. In DNA, the CDR3 is TGTGCCAGCAGCTTCGGACTAGCGCCCAATGAGCAGTTCTTC. Translated: CASSFGLAPNEQFF.